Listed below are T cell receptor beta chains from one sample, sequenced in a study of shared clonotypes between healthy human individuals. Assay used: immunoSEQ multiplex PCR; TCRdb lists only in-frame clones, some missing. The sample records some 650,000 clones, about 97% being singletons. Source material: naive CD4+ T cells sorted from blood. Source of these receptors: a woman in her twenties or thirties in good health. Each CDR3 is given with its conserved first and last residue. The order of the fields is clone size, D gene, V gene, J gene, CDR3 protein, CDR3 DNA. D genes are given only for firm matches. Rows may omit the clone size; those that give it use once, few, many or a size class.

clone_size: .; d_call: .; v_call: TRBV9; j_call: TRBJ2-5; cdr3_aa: CASSPGTGVRETQYF; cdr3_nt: TGTGCCAGCAGCCCCGGGACCGGAGTAAGAGAGACCCAGTACTTC
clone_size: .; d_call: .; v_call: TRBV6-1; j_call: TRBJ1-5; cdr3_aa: CASMEDSHQPQHF; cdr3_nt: TGTGCCAGCATGGAGGACAGCCATCAGCCCCAGCATTTT
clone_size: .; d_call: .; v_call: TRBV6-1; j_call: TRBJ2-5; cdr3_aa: CASSEAGTEETQYF; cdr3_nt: TGTGCCAGCAGTGAAGCCGGGACCGAAGAGACCCAGTACTTC
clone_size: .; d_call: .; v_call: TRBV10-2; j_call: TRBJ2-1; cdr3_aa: CASQGPPNNEQFF; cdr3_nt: TGCGCCAGCCAGGGGCCGCCAAACAATGAGCAGTTCTTC
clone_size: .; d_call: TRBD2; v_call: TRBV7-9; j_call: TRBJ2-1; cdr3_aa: CASSFDVGRLAGDNYEQFF; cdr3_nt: TGTGCCAGCAGCTTTGACGTGGGCCGGCTAGCGGGAGACAACTATGAGCAGTTCTTC
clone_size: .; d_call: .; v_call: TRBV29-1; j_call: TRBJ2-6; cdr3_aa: CSALSSGANVLTF; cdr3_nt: TGCAGCGCGCTAAGCTCTGGGGCCAACGTCCTGACTTTC
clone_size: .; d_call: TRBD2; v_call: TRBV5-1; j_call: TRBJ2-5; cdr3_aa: CASSFSGSPGTQYF; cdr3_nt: TGCGCCAGCAGCTTCAGCGGGAGCCCTGGTACCCAGTACTTC
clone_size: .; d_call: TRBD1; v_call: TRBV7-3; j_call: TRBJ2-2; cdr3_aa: CASSTGQALTGELFF; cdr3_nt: TGTGCCAGCAGCACCGGACAGGCTCTCACCGGGGAGCTGTTTTTT
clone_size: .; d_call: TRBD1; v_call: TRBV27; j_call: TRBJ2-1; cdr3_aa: CASSRGQGTYNEQFF; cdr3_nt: TGTGCCAGCAGTAGGGGACAGGGAACCTACAATGAGCAGTTCTTC
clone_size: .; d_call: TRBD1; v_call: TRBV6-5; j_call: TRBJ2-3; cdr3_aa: CASRPQGAHTDTQYF; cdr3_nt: TGTGCCAGCAGACCCCAGGGGGCTCACACAGATACGCAGTATTTT
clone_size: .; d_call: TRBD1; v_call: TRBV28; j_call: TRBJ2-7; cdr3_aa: CASSSGQGTYEQYF; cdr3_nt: TGTGCCAGCAGTTCCGGACAGGGGACCTACGAGCAGTACTTC
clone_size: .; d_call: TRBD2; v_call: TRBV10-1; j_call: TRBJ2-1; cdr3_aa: CASSESGGRARNEQFF; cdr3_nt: TGCGCCAGCAGTGAGTCCGGCGGGAGGGCCAGAAATGAGCAGTTCTTC
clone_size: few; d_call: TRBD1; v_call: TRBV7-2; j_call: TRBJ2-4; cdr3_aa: CASRTGSDIQYF; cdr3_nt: TGTGCCAGCAGGACAGGGTCGGACATTCAGTACTTC
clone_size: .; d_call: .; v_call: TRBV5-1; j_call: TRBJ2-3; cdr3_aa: CASSPVSGSSTDTQYF; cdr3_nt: TGCGCCAGCAGCCCGGTGTCAGGGTCTAGCACAGATACGCAGTATTTT
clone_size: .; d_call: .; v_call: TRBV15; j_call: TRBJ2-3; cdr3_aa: CATSRPVGGSGDTQYF; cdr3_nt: TGTGCCACCAGCAGGCCCGTTGGAGGATCGGGAGATACGCAGTATTTT
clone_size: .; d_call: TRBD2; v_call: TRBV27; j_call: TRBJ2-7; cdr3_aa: CASSLEGTSGRNYIYEQYF; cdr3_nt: TGTGCCAGCAGTTTAGAAGGGACTAGCGGGAGGAATTATATCTACGAGCAGTACTTC
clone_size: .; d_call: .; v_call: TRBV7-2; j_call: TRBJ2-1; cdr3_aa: CASSLDHYNEQFF; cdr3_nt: TGTGCCAGCAGCTTAGACCACTACAATGAGCAGTTCTTC
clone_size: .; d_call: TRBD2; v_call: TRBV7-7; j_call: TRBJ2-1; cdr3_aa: CASSKIEAGGPHEQFF; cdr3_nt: TGTGCCAGCAGCAAAATCGAGGCGGGAGGGCCCCATGAGCAGTTCTTC
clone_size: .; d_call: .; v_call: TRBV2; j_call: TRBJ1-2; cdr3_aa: CASRDTGIYGYTF; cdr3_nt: TGTGCCAGCAGGGACACGGGGATCTATGGCTACACCTTC
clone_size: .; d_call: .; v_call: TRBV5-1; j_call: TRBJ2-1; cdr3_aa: CASSSGTATYNEQFF; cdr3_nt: TGCGCCAGCAGCAGTGGGACGGCGACCTACAATGAGCAGTTCTTC
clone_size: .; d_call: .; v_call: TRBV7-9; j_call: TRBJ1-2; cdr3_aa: CASSLGSGIGGYTF; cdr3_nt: TGTGCCAGCAGCTTAGGGTCAGGGATAGGAGGCTACACCTTC
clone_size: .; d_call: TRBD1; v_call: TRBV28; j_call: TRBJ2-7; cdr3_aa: CASGDRGYEQYF; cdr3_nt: TGTGCCAGCGGAGACAGGGGCTACGAGCAGTACTTC
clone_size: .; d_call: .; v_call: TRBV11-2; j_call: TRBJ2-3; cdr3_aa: CASSHRGTDTQYF; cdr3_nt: TGTGCCAGCAGCCACAGGGGCACAGATACGCAGTATTTT
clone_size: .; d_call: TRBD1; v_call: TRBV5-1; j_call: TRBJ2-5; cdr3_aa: CASSLVGTGGQETQYF; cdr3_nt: TGCGCCAGCAGCTTGGTGGGGACAGGGGGCCAAGAGACCCAGTACTTC
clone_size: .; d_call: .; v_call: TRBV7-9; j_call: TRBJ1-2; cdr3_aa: CASSSSLAFVIGYTF; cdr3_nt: TGTGCCAGCAGCTCGTCTCTGGCTTTCGTAATCGGCTACACCTTC
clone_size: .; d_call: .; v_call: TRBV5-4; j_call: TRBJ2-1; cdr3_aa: CASSLGLGNEQFF; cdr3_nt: TGTGCCAGCAGCTTGGGGCTAGGAAATGAGCAGTTCTTC
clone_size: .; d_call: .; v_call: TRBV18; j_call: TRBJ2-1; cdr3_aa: CASSPRDKSSYNEQFF; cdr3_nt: TGTGCCAGCTCACCGAGGGACAAGAGCTCCTACAATGAGCAGTTCTTC
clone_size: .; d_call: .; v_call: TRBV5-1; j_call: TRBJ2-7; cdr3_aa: CASSLGQSLAYEQYF; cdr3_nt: TGCGCCAGCAGCTTGGGACAGAGCCTTGCCTACGAGCAGTACTTC
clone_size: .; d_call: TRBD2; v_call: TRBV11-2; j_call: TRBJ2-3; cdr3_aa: CASSLRGRGADTQYF; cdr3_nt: TGTGCCAGCAGCTTACGCGGGAGGGGAGCAGATACGCAGTATTTT
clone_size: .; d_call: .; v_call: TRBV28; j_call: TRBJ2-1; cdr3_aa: CASSFSGVNNEQFF; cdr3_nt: TGTGCCAGCAGTTTTTCAGGAGTTAACAATGAGCAGTTCTTC
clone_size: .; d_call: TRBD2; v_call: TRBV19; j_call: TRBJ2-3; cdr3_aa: CASGRTSESDTQYF; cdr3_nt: TGTGCCAGTGGGAGGACTAGCGAGTCAGATACGCAGTATTTT
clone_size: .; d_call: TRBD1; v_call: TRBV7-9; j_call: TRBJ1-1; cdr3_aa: CAGTVKPNTEAFF; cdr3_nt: TGTGCCGGGACAGTGAAGCCGAACACTGAAGCTTTCTTT
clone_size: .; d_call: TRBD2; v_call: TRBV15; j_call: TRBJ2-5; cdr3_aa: CATSGGLAGGGETQYF; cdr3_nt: TGTGCCACCAGCGGGGGACTAGCGGGAGGCGGTGAGACCCAGTACTTC
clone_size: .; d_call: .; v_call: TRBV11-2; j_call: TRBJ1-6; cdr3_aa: CASSSGGKVSYNSPLHF; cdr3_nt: TGTGCCAGCAGCTCCGGCGGGAAAGTCTCCTATAATTCACCCCTCCACTTT
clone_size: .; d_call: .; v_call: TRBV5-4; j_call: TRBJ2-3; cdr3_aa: CASSLTTTTDTQYF; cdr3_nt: TGTGCCAGCAGCTTGACCACCACCACAGATACGCAGTATTTT
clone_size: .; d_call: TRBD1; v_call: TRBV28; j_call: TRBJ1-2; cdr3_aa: CASRDRGLGGYTF; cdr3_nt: TGTGCCAGCAGGGACAGGGGGCTAGGAGGCTACACCTTC
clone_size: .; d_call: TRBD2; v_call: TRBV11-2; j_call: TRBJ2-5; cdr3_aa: CASSLNPSGSWETQYF; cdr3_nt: TGTGCCAGCAGCTTAAACCCTAGCGGGAGTTGGGAGACCCAGTACTTC
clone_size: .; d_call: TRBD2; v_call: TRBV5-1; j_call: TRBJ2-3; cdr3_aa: CASSLVGSGNTDTQYF; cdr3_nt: TGCGCCAGCAGCTTGGTTGGGAGCGGGAATACAGATACGCAGTATTTT
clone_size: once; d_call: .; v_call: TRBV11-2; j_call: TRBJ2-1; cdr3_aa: CASSRTYNEQFF; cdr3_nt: TGTGCCAGCAGCCGTACTTACAATGAGCAGTTCTTC
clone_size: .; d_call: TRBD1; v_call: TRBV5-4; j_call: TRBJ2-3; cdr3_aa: CASSLAWAVKSGGQYF; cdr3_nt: TGTGCCAGCAGCTTGGCGTGGGCGGTCAAGTCAGGGGGGCAGTATTTT
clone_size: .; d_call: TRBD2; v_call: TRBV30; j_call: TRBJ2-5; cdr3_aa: CAWSPGGGGRTQYF; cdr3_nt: TGTGCCTGGAGTCCCGGCGGGGGAGGAAGGACCCAGTACTTC
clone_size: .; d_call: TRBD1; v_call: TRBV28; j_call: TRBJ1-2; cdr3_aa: CASRGTGTGFFYGYTF; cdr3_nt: TGTGCCAGCAGGGGTACCGGGACAGGGTTTTTTTATGGCTACACCTTC
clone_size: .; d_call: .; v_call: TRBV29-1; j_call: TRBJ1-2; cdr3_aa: CSVDSGVQNYGYTF; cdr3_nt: TGCAGCGTTGACTCAGGGGTTCAAAACTATGGCTACACCTTC
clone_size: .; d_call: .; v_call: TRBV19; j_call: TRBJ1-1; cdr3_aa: CASSPPGRNTEAFF; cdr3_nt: TGTGCCAGTAGTCCCCCGGGGAGGAACACTGAAGCTTTCTTT
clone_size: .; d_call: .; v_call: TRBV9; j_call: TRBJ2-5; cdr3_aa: CASASGDQETQYF; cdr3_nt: TGTGCCAGCGCCTCTGGGGACCAAGAGACCCAGTACTTC
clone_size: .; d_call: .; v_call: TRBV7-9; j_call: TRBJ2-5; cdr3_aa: CASSPYRDIQETQYF; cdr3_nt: TGTGCCAGCAGCCCGTACCGGGACATCCAAGAGACCCAGTACTTC
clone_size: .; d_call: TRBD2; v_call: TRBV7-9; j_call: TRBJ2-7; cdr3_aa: CASSLGGSGTYYEQYF; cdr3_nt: TGTGCCAGCAGCTTAGGGGGTAGCGGGACCTACTACGAGCAGTACTTC
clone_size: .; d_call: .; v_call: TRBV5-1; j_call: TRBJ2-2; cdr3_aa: CASSPRTDAGELFF; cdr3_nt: TGCGCCAGCAGCCCCCGGACAGACGCCGGGGAGCTGTTTTTT